This is a list of T cell receptor beta chains from one sample in a study of blood T cells in healthy people across ages. A single record per CDR3 protein comes from TCRdb applying MiXCR to the 5' RACE reads. The sample contains under 2,000,000 distinct CDR3 sequences, roughly 52% of which appear only once. Material for sequencing was blood. The receptor set was obtained from a woman in her 40s in good health. Both conserved end residues are part of each CDR3. Expanded clones get a size class; other rows say once, few or many, or leave the size out.

J gene | V gene | clone size | CDR3 protein
TRBJ2-7 | TRBV6-5 | few | CASAMGGGYEQYF
TRBJ2-3 | TRBV20-1 | . | CSAQRSGGGPTDTQYF
TRBJ2-4 | TRBV29-1 | . | CSVESGLAKNIQYF
TRBJ2-3 | TRBV7-2 | few | CASSPSIPDTQYF
TRBJ2-3 | TRBV27 | . | CASSLTGGCDTQYF
TRBJ2-1 | TRBV29-1 | few | CSVERQGANEQFF
TRBJ1-2 | TRBV9 | few | CASSAHRESNYGYTF
TRBJ1-2 | TRBV6-5 | . | CASSDIQDAGYTF
TRBJ1-6 | TRBV27 | . | CASLGTGNSPLHF
TRBJ2-4 | TRBV15 | many | CATSRPPGQRGNKVNIQYF
TRBJ2-1 | TRBV3-1 | . | CASSQGSSGLYNEQFF
TRBJ2-1 | TRBV9 | . | CASSDSRTGLGWNEQFF
TRBJ2-3 | TRBV12-3/TRBV12-4 | . | CASRPGLRTDTQYF
TRBJ2-3 | TRBV20-1 | . | CSAPLNRLTDTQYF
TRBJ1-4 | TRBV7-2 | few | CASSLVGQGATNEKLFF
TRBJ2-7 | TRBV5-6 | . | CANSLYSSSYEQYF
TRBJ2-7 | TRBV29-1 | many | CSVSPGGGSVREQYF
TRBJ1-2 | TRBV20-1 | . | CSAGQGSGYGYTF
TRBJ2-7 | TRBV7-2 | . | CASSVLGSSYEQYF
TRBJ1-2 | TRBV5-6 | . | CASSPTGRELYGYTF
TRBJ2-3 | TRBV27 | . | CASTSPGGGTDTQYF
TRBJ2-3 | TRBV4-1 | . | CASSQDGSTSGRDTQYF
TRBJ1-2 | TRBV20-1 | few | CSPYGARYGYTF
TRBJ1-6 | TRBV12-3/TRBV12-4 | few | CASSLFRGRSPLHF
TRBJ2-1 | TRBV7-2 | . | CASSLSYGETQFF
TRBJ2-7 | TRBV20-1 | . | CSASSSGFSYEQYF
TRBJ1-2 | TRBV4-3 | . | CASSPATFGGYGYTF
TRBJ2-3 | TRBV7-3 | . | CASSVLWFADTQYF